A selection of T cell receptor beta chains follows, all from one sample in a study of blood T cells in healthy people across ages. MiXCR was run by TCRdb on the 5' RACE reads, yielding one entry per CDR3 protein. The sample includes some 760,000 distinct CDR3 sequences, more than 20% of them seen just once. This sample also belongs to another study, concerning T cells of mothers and their children.

Sequencing used blood. These receptors originate from a boy between 10 and 17 years old in good health. CDR3s include the opening cysteine and the closing phenylalanine or tryptophan. Expanded clones are given a class, and other clones once, few, many or no size at all.

clone_size,v_call,j_call,cdr3_aa
few,TRBV4-1,TRBJ2-1,CASSQIGSHPEQFF
-,TRBV9,TRBJ1-1,CASSVTGSNTEAFF
-,TRBV20-1,TRBJ2-5,CSARRRGWETQYF
few,TRBV20-1,TRBJ1-1,CSAKTGPLNTEAFF
few,TRBV11-1,TRBJ2-5,CASSLDYAGVEETQYF
-,TRBV7-8,TRBJ1-1,CAITGEGARAFF
few,TRBV28,-,CASRPGLAPEQYF
few,TRBV27,TRBJ2-2,CASSLWAGTGELFF
-,TRBV5-6,TRBJ2-3,CASTGFPGTDTQYF
-,TRBV3-1,TRBJ2-2,CASSQDSGDPPGELFF
few,TRBV9,-,CASSVAGVGETQYF
once,TRBV13,TRBJ2-1,CASSHNPGLGNEQFF
-,TRBV5-1,TRBJ1-1,CASSLERGVTEAFF
-,TRBV6-5,TRBJ2-1,CASTTEPLVEQFF
-,TRBV2,TRBJ2-5,CARRAGGSPQETQYF
-,TRBV27,TRBJ2-4,CASRERGANIQYF
-,TRBV29-1,TRBJ2-3,CSAPSADTQYF
many,TRBV29-1,TRBJ2-5,CSVEDSGSGETQYF
-,TRBV5-1,TRBJ1-1,CASRAGTGTEAFF
few,TRBV10-3,-,CAISAGLADEQFF
-,TRBV20-1,TRBJ2-7,CSANPADRGLYEQYF
-,TRBV10-2,TRBJ1-3,CASSESAGTSGNTIYF
-,TRBV29-1,TRBJ2-7,CSVLGGTPYEQYF
-,TRBV6-5,TRBJ1-2,CASSGSDSNYGYTF
-,TRBV5-1,TRBJ1-4,CASSLLTEKLFF
-,TRBV5-6,TRBJ2-7,CASSSPGGPYEQYF
-,TRBV13,TRBJ2-5,CASSFSGGNQETQYF
-,TRBV13,-,CASSGGTSGRHSYEQYF
-,TRBV9,-,CASSVLQGGNEQFF
-,TRBV12-3/TRBV12-4,TRBJ1-2,CASTPGLVGYGYTF
-,TRBV12-5,TRBJ1-3,CASGFGTESWSTGNTIYF
-,TRBV10-2,TRBJ2-4,CASSESSGLAGVGKNIQYF
-,TRBV7-9,TRBJ2-3,CASSHLGQWDTQYF
few,TRBV28,TRBJ2-5,CASSSGTETQYF
-,TRBV3-1,TRBJ2-7,CASSEAGSPYEQYF
-,TRBV20-1,TRBJ2-2,CSAGLTGGPGELFF
-,TRBV9,-,CASSAGTTYNEQFF
-,TRBV4-2,TRBJ2-1,CASSPPGLAGGSSYNEQFF
few,TRBV6-6,TRBJ2-1,CASSRGQSYNEQFF
-,TRBV6-2/TRBV6-3,TRBJ2-1,CASRLSGGAVEQFF
few,TRBV6-1,TRBJ1-2,CASSPRIRTDGYTF
many,TRBV29-1,-,CSVGPPYEQYF
few,TRBV25-1,TRBJ2-5,CASSEGAGVETQYF
-,TRBV14,-,CASSQEWQGKRVEQFF
few,TRBV6-5,TRBJ2-3,CASSRLTTSTDTQYF
-,TRBV12-3/TRBV12-4,TRBJ2-7,CASSQGHYEQYF
-,TRBV7-3,TRBJ2-3,CASSPLGGRVADTQYF
few,TRBV5-1,TRBJ2-5,CASSLLTQYF
few,TRBV7-9,TRBJ2-7,CASSRRTGSSYEQYF
-,TRBV7-2,TRBJ1-2,CASSPYPRGRSYGYTF